This T cell receptor (beta chain) was sequenced for a study of OX40 agonist ivuxolimab in advanced cancers. Regarding the study as a whole: At 0.1 to 3.0 mg/kg, clonal expansion of CD4+ and CD8+ blood T cells had occurred by week 6. Some nonresponders likewise displayed low normalized T-cell clonal expansion.

Regarding this clone: The antigen remains undetermined.

At cycle 4 day 1, cycle 7 day 1, and baseline, blood was sampled. Sequencing used immunoSEQ multiplex PCR; TCRdb keeps in-frame clones, though not all of them. The sample records roughly 130,000 clones, 90% to 95% being singletons. This CDR3 has 14 residues. With 6 bases removed from V and 0 bases from J, the gap between germline ends came to 8 bases. Germline loops: CDR1 LNHDA, CDR2 SQIVND (reference sequence). This sequence was found in an adult with an advanced solid tumor such as melanoma, head and neck, liver or kidney cancer. The rearrangement uses TRBV19 and TRBJ1-4, with D hard to call. This sample comprised CD4+ or CD8+ T cells sorted from blood, obtained in a trial of the OX40 agonist ivuxolimab. This CDR3 is CASSPLATNEKLFF. In DNA, the CDR3 is TGTGCCAGTAGCCCCCTTGCAACTAATGAAAAACTGTTTTTT. The whole variable domain, filled in from reference TRBV19 and TRBJ1-4, reads DGGITQSPKYLFRKEGQNVTLSCEQNLNHDAMYWYRQDPGQGLRLIYYSQIVNDFQKGDIAEGYSVSREKKESFPLTVTSAQKNPTAFYLCASSPLATNEKLFFGSGTQLSVL.